This is a list of T cell receptor beta chains from one sample in a study of shared clonotypes between healthy human individuals. Assay used: immunoSEQ multiplex PCR; TCRdb lists only in-frame clones, some missing. In the table there are some 1,900,000 clones, approximately 94% of which are singletons. The sequencing sample was made of naive CD8+ T cells sorted from blood. These receptors were taken from a man between 18 and 29 years old in good health. Both conserved end residues are part of each CDR3. The D gene is left open where the match is weak.

j_gene,v_gene,d_gene,CDR3aa
TRBJ2-1,TRBV6-5,.,CASSYGLDEFF
TRBJ2-7,TRBV6-6,.,CASSAGTLSSYEQYF
TRBJ2-7,TRBV7-6,.,CASSLTGDYEQYF
TRBJ2-7,TRBV13,TRBD1,CASSPAGQGSYEQYF
TRBJ1-1,TRBV28,.,CASSLRGYGYVNTEAFF
TRBJ2-7,TRBV4-1,.,CASSQGLLSYEQYF
TRBJ2-5,TRBV25-1,.,CASSEPGDTIQETQYF
TRBJ2-1,TRBV9,.,CASSVANPEVHNEQFF
TRBJ2-5,TRBV2,.,CASSDGAGTGETQYF
TRBJ2-7,TRBV9,TRBD2,CASSVGLAGGEQYF
TRBJ2-3,TRBV4-1,.,CASSLSTDTQYF
TRBJ1-6,TRBV5-3,.,CARSLVFSSYNSPLHF
TRBJ1-2,TRBV6-1,.,CASSEEKREWVYGYTF
TRBJ2-3,TRBV9,.,CASSLLGGATDTQYF
TRBJ2-4,TRBV5-4,TRBD1,CASSPGTGGAGTQYF
TRBJ2-2,TRBV9,TRBD1,CASSVAGQGANGELFF
TRBJ1-1,TRBV2,.,CASSDRTRTEAFF
TRBJ2-5,TRBV29-1,.,CSVVIETQYF
TRBJ2-7,TRBV5-5,.,CASSFGSQGGLYEQYF
TRBJ1-1,TRBV10-3,.,CAISESGYEAFF
TRBJ1-5,TRBV10-2,.,CASSEGAGSNQPQHF
TRBJ1-3,TRBV5-1,.,CASSSDGNSGNTIYF
TRBJ2-1,TRBV11-2,.,CASSLVPNEQFF
TRBJ2-7,TRBV7-9,.,CASSSTRHGRPYEQYF
TRBJ2-4,TRBV5-4,TRBD2,CASSGRVENIQYF
TRBJ1-4,TRBV4-1,.,CASSPQATNEKLFF
TRBJ1-1,TRBV28,.,CASSLGASTEAFF
TRBJ1-1,TRBV7-8,TRBD1,CASSLVYDRGNTEAFF
TRBJ2-5,TRBV21-1,.,CASSEDGPGGQETQYF
TRBJ2-7,TRBV27,.,CASSFGGPSYEQYF
TRBJ2-7,TRBV5-5,TRBD2,CASSLDTGLAGYEQYF
TRBJ1-6,TRBV11-1,TRBD1,CASSLRQGENSPLHF
TRBJ2-5,TRBV6-6,TRBD2,CASSPHSGNRETQYF
TRBJ2-3,TRBV27,TRBD2,CASSLSRLAGAGGTDTQYF
TRBJ2-5,TRBV5-4,.,CASSLAGGGQQETQYF
TRBJ1-1,TRBV4-1,.,CASSQVTGLTEAFF
TRBJ1-5,TRBV4-3,.,CASSQEWRWVQHF
TRBJ2-3,TRBV5-6,.,CASSLPGSSTDTQYF
TRBJ2-1,TRBV27,.,CASSSPGVFYNEQFF
TRBJ1-6,TRBV14,.,CASSQQGNSPLHF
TRBJ2-7,TRBV4-3,.,CASSQDSLDYEQYF
TRBJ2-3,TRBV4-1,.,CASSQRNRAGDTQYF
TRBJ1-4,TRBV11-2,.,CASSSIATNEKLFF
TRBJ1-1,TRBV27,.,CASSLSRVAEAFF
TRBJ2-7,TRBV27,.,CASSFYPGSYEQYF
TRBJ2-1,TRBV19,TRBD2,CARNSGAGGNEQFF
TRBJ2-5,TRBV2,.,CASHSGAQETQYF